This TCR beta chain was identified during a study of blood T cell repertoires in COVID-19 (dated by TCRdb to 2019 to 2021). Concerning the study at large: Collaborator samples came from the United States, Italy and Spain and covered acute and convalescent phases of COVID-19. The prospective study material was composed of cDNA or gDNA derived from T cells, B-cell-depleted T cells, or PBMCs. Subjects who had been exposed to COVID-19, were actively infected with it, or had recovered from it provided the deeply sampled blood TCRbeta repertoires that made up the dataset. The repertoires were released in a freely available public database intended as a resource for research on the immune response to SARS-CoV-2. Samples came from the ongoing ImmuneRACE study (first 160 participants) plus 1,254 subjects from 6 global collaborators. The sample metadata nearly always contained a de-identified subject ID, COVID-19 status, age in years and sex. Where available, HLA class I and class II types were taken from metadata supplied by the sample provider and were not determined by assay-based typing. Results and caveats for the whole study, not just this receptor: The quantity of clinical and demographic metadata differed by source and by participant and was supplied without curation.

The immunoSEQ Assay, a bias-controlled multiplex PCR, was used to amplify TCRbeta CDR3 regions from genomic DNA. In the original analysis: Nucleated cell counts per sample were estimated from amplification of reference gene primers within the assay. Sequence reads were collapsed and filtered to measure the absolute abundance of every unique TCRbeta CDR3 rearrangement. For each sample, productive Simpson clonality was calculated as the square root of Simpson's diversity index over productive rearrangements. The clones in this table, taken by TCRdb from immuneACCESS, are in-frame only. Not every clone is retained; where verified, under half of the shortfall comes from an unresolved V gene, and the cause of the rest is unknown. From that table come the V and J calls and clone size; the DNA was used to work out D and trimming. The sample table contains 150,000 to 200,000 clones; only one count was recorded for about four fifths of them. Almost 8.5% of the sample is taken by the ten largest.

As encoded in the germline V gene, CDR1 is SGHTA while CDR2 is FQGNSA. Clipping removes 1 base from V and 15 bases from J, with 11 as the unmatched junction base count. There are 15 amino acids in the CDR3, from cysteine to phenylalanine inclusive. Only the CDR3 portion is preserved as DNA: 45 bases, with reading frame beginning at the first base. Of note for this clone: No cognate antigen has been identified for it. The sample holds no much larger clone one base away, and base qualities are not on file.

Collaborating institutions collected whole blood in K2EDTA tubes following their own protocols. For TCRbeta analysis, collaborator samples were shipped as frozen whole blood, as isolated PBMCs, or as DNA extracted from either sample type. The source material was peripheral blood. The rearrangement joined TRBV7-2 to TRBJ2-1, and 11 bases in between align with TRBD2. This receptor was identified in an older woman with acute or convalescent COVID-19. The DNA sequence is as follows: TGTGCCAGCAGCTTAGGGACTAGCGGGTGGGCCGGGCGGTTCTTC. Its translation reads: CASSLGTSGWAGRFF.